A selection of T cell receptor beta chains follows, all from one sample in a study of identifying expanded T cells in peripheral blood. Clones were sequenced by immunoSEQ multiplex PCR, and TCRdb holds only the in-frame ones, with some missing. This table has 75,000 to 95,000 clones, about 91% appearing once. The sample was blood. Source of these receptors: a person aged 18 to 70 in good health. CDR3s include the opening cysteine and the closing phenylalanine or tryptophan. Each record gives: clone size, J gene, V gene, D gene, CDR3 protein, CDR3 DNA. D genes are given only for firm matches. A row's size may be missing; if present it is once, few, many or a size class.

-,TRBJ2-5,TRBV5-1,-,CASSLSRGDQETQYF,TGCGCCAGCAGCTTGTCCAGGGGGGACCAAGAGACCCAGTACTTC
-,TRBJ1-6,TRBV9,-,CASSRQVNSPLHF,TGTGCCAGCAGCAGACAGGTTAATTCACCCCTCCACTTT
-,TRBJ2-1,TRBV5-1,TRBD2,CASLAVPGGFTEQFF,TGCGCCAGCCTCGCGGTCCCGGGAGGGTTCACTGAGCAGTTCTTC
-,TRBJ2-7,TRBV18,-,CASASGGPGYEQYF,TGTGCCAGCGCGTCCGGGGGGCCGGGCTACGAGCAGTACTTC
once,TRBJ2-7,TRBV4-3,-,CASSQVYGVFYEQYF,TGCGCCAGCAGCCAAGTTTACGGGGTGTTCTACGAGCAGTACTTC
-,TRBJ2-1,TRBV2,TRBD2,CASNPLAGVSGEQFF,TGTGCCAGCAACCCGTTAGCGGGAGTGTCGGGTGAGCAGTTCTTC
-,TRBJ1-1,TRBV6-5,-,CASSSYPATEAFF,TGTGCCAGCAGTTCGTATCCTGCTACTGAAGCTTTCTTT
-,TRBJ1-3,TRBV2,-,CASRRGSSGNTIYF,TGTGCCAGCAGGCGGGGGTCCTCTGGAAACACCATATATTTT
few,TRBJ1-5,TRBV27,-,CASSFRLTSYSRGPQHF,TGTGCCAGCAGTTTTAGACTAACTTCCTACTCTCGGGGGCCCCAGCATTTT
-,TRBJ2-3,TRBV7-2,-,CASRGGGTDTQYF,TGTGCCAGCAGGGGTGGTGGCACAGATACGCAGTATTTT
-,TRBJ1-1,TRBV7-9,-,CASSLMGVTEAFF,TGTGCCAGCAGCTTAATGGGGGTGACTGAAGCTTTCTTT
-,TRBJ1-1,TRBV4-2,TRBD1,CASSQAKGDRRETEAFF,TGTGCCAGCAGCCAAGCGAAAGGGGACAGGAGGGAAACTGAAGCTTTCTTT
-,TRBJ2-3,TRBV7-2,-,CASSLALGQYF,TGTGCCAGCAGCTTAGCGTTGGGGCAGTATTTT
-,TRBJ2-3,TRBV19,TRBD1,CASSVGTGGADTQYF,TGTGCCAGTAGTGTGGGGACAGGGGGCGCAGATACGCAGTATTTT
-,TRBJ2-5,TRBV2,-,CASSERETQYF,TGTGCCAGCAGTGAGAGGGAGACCCAGTACTTC
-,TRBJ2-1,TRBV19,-,CASSMVGGRFLREQFF,TGTGCCAGTAGTATGGTGGGGGGGCGCTTTTTGCGAGAGCAGTTCTTC
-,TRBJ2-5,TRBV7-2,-,CASSLLRQQETQYF,TGTGCCAGCAGCTTACTTAGGCAGCAAGAGACCCAGTACTTC
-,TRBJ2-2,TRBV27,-,CASSRYSGTNTGELFF,TGTGCCAGCAGTCGATATTCCGGGACGAACACCGGGGAGCTGTTTTTT
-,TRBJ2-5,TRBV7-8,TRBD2,CASSLAGGVLETQYF,TGTGCCAGCAGCTTAGCGGGGGGGGTCCTGGAGACCCAGTACTTC
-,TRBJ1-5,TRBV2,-,CASTSQGGNQPQHF,TGTGCCAGCACATCCCAAGGTGGCAATCAGCCCCAGCATTTT
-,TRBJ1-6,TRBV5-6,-,CASSLGTANSPLHF,TGTGCCAGCAGCTTGGGCACGGCGAATTCACCCCTCCACTTT
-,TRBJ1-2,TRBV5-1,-,CASSLDPGPYGYTF,TGCGCCAGCAGCTTGGACCCAGGGCCCTATGGCTACACCTTC
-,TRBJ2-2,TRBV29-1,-,CSVWMGGTGELFF,TGCAGCGTTTGGATGGGGGGTACCGGGGAGCTGTTTTTT
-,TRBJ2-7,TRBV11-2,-,CASSPFIEIYEQYF,TGTGCCAGCAGCCCCTTCATCGAGATATACGAGCAGTACTTC
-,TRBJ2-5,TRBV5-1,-,CASSLESRTETQYF,TGCGCCAGCAGCTTGGAGTCCAGAACAGAGACCCAGTACTTC
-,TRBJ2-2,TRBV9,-,CASSKGGFTGELFF,TGTGCCAGCAGCAAGGGGGGGTTCACCGGGGAGCTGTTTTTT
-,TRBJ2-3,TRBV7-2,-,CASSPPGLFDTQYF,TGTGCCAGCAGCCCACCGGGACTTTTCGATACGCAGTATTTT